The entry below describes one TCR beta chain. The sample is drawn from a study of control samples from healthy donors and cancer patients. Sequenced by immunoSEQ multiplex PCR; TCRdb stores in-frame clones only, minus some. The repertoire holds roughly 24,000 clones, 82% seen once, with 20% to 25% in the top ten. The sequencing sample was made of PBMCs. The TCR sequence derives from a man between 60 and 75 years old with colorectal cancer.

This chain's CDR3 is CASSESGGLPYNSPLHF. Written as DNA, the CDR3 is TGTGCCAGCAGCGAAAGCGGTGGCCTCCCGTATAATTCACCCCTCCACTTT. The V gene is TRBV3-1 (or the pseudogene TRBV3-2), the J gene TRBJ1-6, with D uncertain. CDR1 LGHDT and CDR2 YNNKEL come from the germline V gene (reference sequence). There are 17 residues in the CDR3. Trimming took 5 bases from V and 4 from J, leaving 18 bases between them.